These 16 T cell receptor beta chains share one sample of origin, sequenced in a study of cytotoxic CD8 clonotypes in ibrutinib-treated CLL. The method was immunoSEQ multiplex PCR; TCRdb's version includes in-frame clones alone and lacks a portion of them. The table includes tens of thousands of clones, 45% to 60% detected once. Sequenced material: PBMCs, taken after 12 months of ibrutinib treatment. These receptors all stem from a human donor with chronic lymphocytic leukemia.

This rearrangement joins TRBV7-8 to TRBJ1-3; 7 nucleotides agree with TRBD1. The junction had 3 bases not matched to a gene; V was cut back by 1 base and J by 0 bases. The CDR3 is 16 amino acids. Germline-derived CDR1 and CDR2 are SGHVS and FQNEAQ. CDR3 sequence reads: CASSLEGGHSGNTIYF. The CDR3 DNA reads TGTGCCAGCAGCTTAGAAGGGGGCCACTCTGGAAACACCATATATTTT.

The CDR3: CASGTSGGGDTQYF. Written as DNA, the CDR3 is TGTGCCAGTGGAACTAGCGGTGGGGGGGATACGCAGTATTTT. The genes are TRBV6-1 and TRBJ2-3, with TRBD2 matching over 8 bases. This CDR3 comprises 14 residues. Unmatched junction bases numbered 11, after V lost 9 bases and J lost 6 bases. Germline values: CDR1 MNHNS, CDR2 SASEGT.

This sequence joins TRBV28 and TRBJ2-7, with D unresolved. Looked up from germline, CDR1 is MDHEN and CDR2 is SYDVKM. The CDR3 is 12 amino acids. Trimming stripped 3 bases from V and 8 bases from J, with 11 bases between. In DNA form, the CDR3 reads TGTGCCAGCAGTTTGACCCCTTTCCAGCAGTACTTC. Translated: CASSLTPFQQYF.

This clone occurred many times. The chain joins TRBV7-6 to TRBJ2-1; D is perhaps TRBD1 or TRBD2 (5 bases each). V was clipped by 5 bases and J by 10 bases, with 15 bases between them. The CDR3 runs 13 residues. Germline assignment: CDR1 SGHVS and CDR2 FNYEAQ. CDR3 coding DNA: TGTGCCAGCAGCGAACCCGGGGCCGGGGAGCAGTTCTTC. The encoded protein is CASSEPGAGEQFF.

The rearrangement links TRBV7-9 to TRBJ1-1, with no clear D. The CDR3 consists of 13 residues. The V and J ends lost 3 bases and 1 base respectively, with 6 bases between them. CDR1 and CDR2 (germline): SEHNR, FQNEAQ (reference sequence). CDR3 loop: CASSFRENTEAFF. In DNA, the CDR3 is TGTGCCAGCAGCTTCCGGGAGAACACTGAAGCTTTCTTT. The whole variable domain, filled in from reference TRBV7-9 and TRBJ1-1, reads DTGVSQNPRHKITKRGQNVTFRCDPISEHNRLYWYRQTLGQGPEFLTYFQNEAQLEKSRLLSDRFSAERPKGSFSTLEIQRTEQGDSAMYLCASSFRENTEAFFGQGTRLTVV.

V and J are TRBV4-1 and TRBJ2-5; either TRBD1 or TRBD2 may fit D (5 bases each). In germline, CDR1 is MGHRA, CDR2 YSYEKL. The CDR3 is 16 amino acids. The V end was cut by 0 bases, the J end by 2 bases, with 13 bases between. CDR3 sequence: CASSQDPGRGQETQYF. The CDR3, as DNA: TGCGCCAGCAGCCAAGATCCAGGGAGAGGTCAAGAGACCCAGTACTTC.

J is TRBJ2-3 and V is TRBV5-4; the D gene could be TRBD1 or TRBD2 (5 bases each). This CDR3 is built from 14 residues. Germline CDR1 and CDR2: SGHNT and YYREEE (reference sequence). Deletions cut 2 bases from V and 1 base from J, with 8 bases between. The CDR3 sequence is CASSFRGGTDTQYF. The CDR3 nucleotides read TGTGCCAGCAGCTTTAGAGGGGGCACAGATACGCAGTATTTT. The full variable domain, in which reference TRBV5-4 and TRBJ2-3 provide the parts outside the CDR3, is ETGVTQSPTHLIKTRGQQVTLRCSSQSGHNTVSWYQQALGQGPQFIFQYYREEENGRGNFPPRFSGLQFPNYSSELNVNALELDDSALYLCASSFRGGTDTQYFGPGTRLTVL.

This clone was counted once. The rearrangement uses TRBV5-1 and TRBJ1-3, with D perhaps TRBD1 (5 bases). V lost 4 bases and J lost 4, with 15 bases in between. The CDR3 extends over 15 amino acids. Germline CDR1 is SGHRS and CDR2 is YFSETQ. The CDR3: CASSIGTALGNTIYF. The CDR3 nucleotides read TGCGCCAGCAGCATTGGGACGGCGCTAGGAAACACCATATATTTT.

A few counts support this clone. The J gene is TRBJ2-7, the V gene TRBV19, with D possibly being TRBD1 (5 bases). Trimming took 10 bases from V and 5 from J, leaving 21 bases between them. CDR1 and CDR2 from the germline V gene are LNHDA and SQIVND (reference sequence). The CDR3 is 14 residues long. The CDR3 nucleotides are TGTGCCACCAAGCAGCCAGGAAAGGACAACGAGCAGTACTTC. Encoded protein: CATKQPGKDNEQYF.

CDR3 region: CAWSRHEQYF. As DNA, the CDR3 is TGTGCCTGGAGTCGGCACGAGCAGTACTTC. The chain is built from TRBV30 and TRBJ2-7; no definite D call. The germline V gene encodes CDR1 GTSNPN and CDR2 SVGIG (reference sequence). V was clipped by 2 bases and J by 5 bases, with 4 bases between them. This CDR3 contains 10 residues.

V and J are TRBV7-6 and TRBJ1-1; D perhaps matches TRBD1 (5 bases). Germline assignment: CDR1 SGHVS and CDR2 FNYEAQ. The CDR3 loop spans 15 amino acids. The ends were cut back, 11 bases at V and 0 bases at J, with 19 bases in the middle. The CDR3 region has the DNA TGTGCCCCTTGGGGGGACCCCATTATGAACACTGAAGCTTTCTTT. Protein product: CAPWGDPIMNTEAFF.

The rearrangement links TRBV29-1 to TRBJ2-1; D ambiguous. The CDR3 contains 12 residues. With 6 bases removed from V and 9 bases from J, the gap between germline ends came to 15 bases. Germline-derived CDR1 and CDR2 are SQVTM and ANQGSEA. The chain's CDR3 is CSVLGPGGEQFF. CDR3 nucleotide sequence: TGCAGCGTGCTGGGTCCCGGCGGTGAGCAGTTCTTC.

The chain is built from TRBV5-6 and TRBJ1-5, with 8 bases matching TRBD1. Germline-derived CDR1 and CDR2 are SGHDT and YYEEEE. The J segment lost 7 bases and the V segment lost 1 base, leaving 4 bases of the junction unmatched. The CDR3 has 14 amino acids. The CDR3 sequence is CASSLPGTGQPQHF. CDR3 in DNA: TGTGCCAGCAGCTTGCCCGGGACAGGACAGCCCCAGCATTTT.

The rearrangement uses TRBV7-8 and TRBJ1-4, with TRBD1 matching over 7 bases. This CDR3 is 16 amino acids long. Germline V gene lookup returns CDR1 SGHVS and CDR2 FQNEAQ. The V gene end was trimmed by 5 bases and the J gene end by 4 bases; junction bases not matched to a gene: 10. Written as DNA, the CDR3 is TGTGCCAGCAGCCGAGGGACAGCACTAGTTAATGAAAAACTGTTTTTT. It yields the protein CASSRGTALVNEKLFF.

This clone was observed a few times. The V gene is TRBV9, the J gene TRBJ2-5; the match to TRBD2 covers 9 bases. J was trimmed by 5 bases and V by 0 bases; bases with no gene match: 8. CDR3 length: 16 amino acids. The germline gives CDR1 SGDLS, CDR2 YYNGEE. Here the CDR3 reads CASSVGFFGTSETQYF. CDR3 bases: TGTGCCAGCAGCGTAGGTTTTTTTGGGACTAGCGAGACCCAGTACTTC.

The CDR3 DNA sequence: TGCGCCAGCAGCTCAACCTCGGGGAACACTGAAGCTTTCTTT. The encoded protein is CASSSTSGNTEAFF. J is TRBJ1-1 and V is TRBV5-1; D is uncertain. CDR3 length: 14 amino acids. The germline gives CDR1 SGHRS, CDR2 YFSETQ. Trimming left V 3 bases short and J 1 base short, with 10 bases between.